Below are 5 T cell receptor beta chains sequenced from a single sample in a study of blood T cell repertoires in COVID-19. Some clones are missing from TCRdb's copy, which holds only in-frame ones; the method was immunoSEQ multiplex PCR. The sample lists under 45,000 clones; 80% to 90% were seen once. Sequencing input: peripheral blood. These receptors were collected from a man in his forties with active COVID-19.

This chain connects TRBV5-4 to TRBJ2-6; D gene uncertain. The length of the CDR3 is 16 residues. CDR1 SGHNT and CDR2 YYREEE come from the germline V gene (reference sequence). V was clipped by 4 bases and J by 0 bases, with 11 bases between them. The CDR3 nucleotides are TGTGCCAGCAGCCGCCAGGCCTCCTCTGGGGCCAACGTCCTGACTTTC. This encodes CASSRQASSGANVLTF. The full variable domain, with the rest looked up from reference TRBV5-4 and TRBJ2-6, is ETGVTQSPTHLIKTRGQQVTLRCSSQSGHNTVSWYQQALGQGPQFIFQYYREEENGRGNFPPRFSGLQFPNYSSELNVNALELDDSALYLCASSRQASSGANVLTFGAGSRLTVL.

The genes are TRBV18 and TRBJ1-1, with D possibly being TRBD1 (5 bases). The CDR3 loop spans 17 amino acids. V was shortened by 3 bases and J by 5 bases, with 22 bases between the two germline ends. CDR1 is KGHSH, CDR2 LQKENI, per germline. Here the CDR3 reads CASSPATVRGEGTEAFF. The CDR3 DNA follows: TGTGCCAGCTCACCGGCGACAGTAAGAGGGGAGGGGACTGAAGCTTTCTTT.

The CDR3, as DNA: TGTGCCAGTGGCATCTCTGGGGCCAACGTCCTGACTTTC. This gives the protein CASGISGANVLTF. This chain uses TRBV19 with TRBJ2-6; D not resolved. Germline CDR1 and CDR2: LNHDA and SQIVND (reference sequence). V was cut by 8 bases and J by 0 bases, with 5 bases left in between. CDR3 size: 13 residues.

This clone showed up just once. DNA for the CDR3: TGTGCCAGCAGGTGGACTAGCGGTAACTACGAGCAGTACTTC. Translated: CASRWTSGNYEQYF. The chain recombines TRBV11-2 with TRBJ2-7; 10 bases fit TRBD2. The length of the CDR3 is 14 residues. Germline values: CDR1 SGHAT, CDR2 FQNNGV. The ends lost 6 bases at V and 3 bases at J; junction bases unmatched: 5.

A few counts support this clone. This chain links TRBV13 with TRBJ2-2; 10 bases align to TRBD2. V was clipped by 4 bases and J by 3 bases; unmatched bases: 5. This CDR3 spans 16 amino acids. Germline V CDR1 and CDR2: PRHDT, FYEKMQ (reference sequence). CDR3: CASSSYGTSDTGELFF. CDR3 sequence (DNA): TGTGCCAGCAGCTCGTACGGGACTAGCGACACCGGGGAGCTGTTTTTT. Full variable domain (remainder filled in from reference TRBV13 and TRBJ2-2): AAGVIQSPRHLIKEKRETATLKCYPIPRHDTVYWYQQGPGQDPQFLISFYEKMQSDKGSIPDRFSAQQFSDYHSELNMSSLELGDSALYFCASSSYGTSDTGELFFGEGSRLTVL.